A single sample gave rise to the 18 T cell receptor beta chains below, sequenced in a study of regulatory T cells in long-lasting Graves disease. Indicated time point: persistent/refractory GD, antithyroid drugs over 5 years with positive TRAb. RNA isolated from PBMCs was used to make the TCR library. Both iRepertoire HTBI primers and Arm-PCR of CDR3 regions were used to build the TCR beta libraries. TCRdb re-called the multiplex PCR reads through MiXCR, storing one row per CDR3 protein. The data hold roughly 500,000 distinct CDR3 sequences, with about 22% observed a single time. Sample: peripheral blood mononuclear cells (PBMCs), taken when the disease was refractory, from a patient treated with antithyroid drugs. All receptors derive from a female donor with Graves disease.

This clonotype was picked up one time. The rearrangement joins TRBV7-2 to TRBJ1-5, with D tentatively TRBD1 (6 bases). Looked up from germline, CDR1 is SGHTA and CDR2 is FQGNSA. Trimming left V 3 bases short and J 7 bases short, with 13 bases between. The CDR3 is made up of 14 amino acids. The CDR3 bases are TGTGCCAGCAGCTTTGGGGCAGGGGAACAGCCCCAGCATTTT. It translates to CASSFGAGEQPQHF.

The count of this clonotype is one. The V call is TRBV10-3, the J call TRBJ2-6; 7 positions match TRBD1. Per germline, CDR1 ENHRY and CDR2 SYGVKD. The ends lost 6 bases at V and 2 bases at J; junction bases unmatched: 4. The CDR3 totals 15 residues. Here the CDR3 reads CAIRITGAGANVLTF. The DNA of the CDR3 is TGTGCCATCAGGATAACAGGGGCTGGGGCCAACGTCCTGACTTTC.

This clonotype was counted between two and nine times. This chain uses TRBV20-1 with TRBJ2-7; D is ambiguous. The CDR3 runs 11 residues. The V gene lost 6 bases and the J gene lost 4 bases, with 10 bases spanning the gap. CDR1 DFQATT and CDR2 SNEGSKA come from the germline V gene (reference sequence). The DNA for the CDR3 is TGCAGTGCGGCGAGTTTTTACGAGCAGTACTTC. Its translation is CSAASFYEQYF.

This clonotype appeared many times. The V and J genes are TRBV28 and TRBJ2-5; unclear D gene. CDR1 and CDR2 (germline): MDHEN, SYDVKM. The CDR3 is 13 residues long. V was trimmed by 4 bases and J by 5 bases, leaving 11 bases between them. The CDR3 bases are TGTGCCAGCAGTTCCGCCGGTTCGGAGACCCAGTACTTC. It codes for CASSSAGSETQYF.

The DNA for the CDR3 is TGTGCCAGTAGTATCGCGGGGAAGACTGAAGCTTTCTTT. Its translation: CASSIAGKTEAFF. The V call is TRBV19, the J call TRBJ1-1, with D unclear. CDR3 length: 13 residues. Germline loops: CDR1 LNHDA, CDR2 SQIVND (reference sequence). Trimming took 3 bases from V and 5 from J, leaving 10 bases between them.

In its sample, this clonotype was seen many times. This chain joins TRBV29-1 and TRBJ2-7, with D possibly being TRBD1 (5 bases). V lost 6 bases to trimming and J lost 0 bases, with 15 bases between them. The CDR3 covers 14 residues. In germline, CDR1 is SQVTM, CDR2 ANQGSEA. The CDR3 DNA reads TGCAGCGTCCTACCAGTTGGGGCCTCCTACGAGCAGTACTTC. Protein: CSVLPVGASYEQYF.

On this clonotype: Given a much more abundant clone one base away, this may be a read error. The chain links TRBV6-5 to TRBJ1-5; D is unclear. Trimming pared 4 bases from V and 2 bases from J, leaving 9 bases between. The CDR3 runs to 14 residues. Looked up from germline, CDR1 is MNHEY and CDR2 is SVGAGI. The CDR3 nucleotides are TGTGCCAGCAGTTTCGCCGGGCGCAATCAGCCCCAGCATTTT. Protein: CASSFAGRNQPQHF.

V gene TRBV7-9 combines with J gene TRBJ2-7; possibly TRBD1 or TRBD2 for D (5 bases each). CDR3 length: 15 residues. V lost 6 bases to trimming and J lost 2 bases, with 17 bases between them. CDR1 and CDR2 (germline): SEHNR, FQNEAQ (reference sequence). CDR3 residues: CASRQGASRTYEQYF. CDR3 coding DNA: TGTGCCAGCAGACAAGGGGCTAGCCGAACCTACGAGCAGTACTTC.

The chain uses TRBV29-1 and TRBJ1-1; D remains unclear. CDR1 SQVTM and CDR2 ANQGSEA come from the germline V gene. The CDR3 has 14 amino acids. Trimming stripped 4 bases from V and 0 bases from J, with 12 bases between. The CDR3 loop is CSVGDLRLNTEAFF. The CDR3 DNA follows: TGCAGCGTTGGGGATCTGAGGTTGAACACTGAAGCTTTCTTT.

There are a few counts of this clonotype. The V gene is TRBV15, the J gene TRBJ1-6; the D is unclear. Trimming removed 0 bases from V and 3 bases from J, with 9 bases in between. CDR1 and CDR2 from the germline V gene are LNHNV and YYDKDF (reference sequence). This CDR3 contains 16 residues. In nucleotides, the CDR3 is TGTGCCACCAGCAGAGAGGCAAGCCTCTATAATTCACCCCTCCACTTT. It encodes CATSREASLYNSPLHF.

The chain employs TRBV29-1 and TRBJ2-7; TRBD2 agrees at 8 bases. Germline CDR1 reads SQVTM; CDR2 reads ANQGSEA. V gave up 1 base and J gave up 1 base; unmatched junction bases: 9. CDR3 length: 16 amino acids. The CDR3 region has the DNA TGCAGCGTTGAAGGGAGCGGGGGTGAACTTTCCTACGAGCAGTACTTC. This sequence encodes CSVEGSGGELSYEQYF.

The chain is built from TRBV30 and TRBJ2-1, with D tentatively TRBD2 (6 bases). V was pared by 3 bases and J by 0 bases, with 12 bases between. The CDR3 spans 15 residues. The germline CDR1 and CDR2 sequences are GTSNPN and SVGIG (reference sequence). The CDR3 nucleotides are TGTGCCTGGAGGGTGGCGGGACTCTCCTACAATGAGCAGTTCTTC. Protein: CAWRVAGLSYNEQFF.

The count of this clonotype is one. The chain has TRBV19 and TRBJ2-1; TRBD2 matches at 12 bases. V dropped 3 bases and J dropped 0; count of bases not matched to a gene: 3. The CDR3 is made up of 17 amino acids. The V gene's germline CDR1 is LNHDA and CDR2 SQIVND (reference sequence). The CDR3 sequence is CASSIGLAGSSYNEQFF. The DNA for the CDR3 is TGTGCCAGTAGTATCGGACTAGCGGGAAGCTCCTACAATGAGCAGTTCTTC.

In its sample, this clonotype was seen a few times. CDR3 DNA: TGTGCCAGTATGCCCGGTGCTGGGGCCAACGTCCTGACTTTC. Translated, it gives CASMPGAGANVLTF. This chain connects TRBV19 to TRBJ2-6; D is uncertain. Deletions cut 7 bases from V and 2 bases from J, with 9 bases between. Germline values: CDR1 LNHDA, CDR2 SQIVND (reference sequence). This CDR3 has 14 amino acids.

This chain uses TRBV28 with TRBJ1-1; 7 bases match TRBD1. This CDR3 spans 16 amino acids. Germline CDR1 reads MDHEN; CDR2 reads SYDVKM. Germline trimming cut 4 bases from V and 4 bases from J; bases unmatched to any gene: 12. The CDR3 DNA reads as TGTGCCAGCAGTTCCCCCGTCACAGGGGTGGGCACTGAAGCTTTCTTT. The encoded protein is CASSSPVTGVGTEAFF.

At least ten counts were recorded for this clonotype. The chain couples TRBV28 to TRBJ1-6, with D perhaps matching TRBD1 (5 bases). The germline V gene has CDR1 MDHEN and CDR2 SYDVKM. Trimming took off 9 bases at V and 0 bases at J, with 12 bases between the two ends. CDR3 length: 15 residues. CDR3 protein: CASGDSSSYNSPLHF. CDR3 nucleotides: TGTGCCAGTGGGGACTCCAGCTCCTATAATTCACCCCTCCACTTT.

This clonotype was seen more than once but under ten times. The chain joins TRBV7-9 to TRBJ2-5, with TRBD2 identical over 7 bases. J was trimmed by 1 base and V by 7 bases; bases with no gene match: 3. The germline gives CDR1 SEHNR, CDR2 FQNEAQ (reference sequence). There are 13 residues in the CDR3. CDR3 bases: TGTGCCAGCATGGGAGGGGTCCAAGAGACCCAGTACTTC. Translation gives CASMGGVQETQYF. Drawing the rest from reference TRBV7-9 and TRBJ2-5, the complete variable domain is DTGVSQNPRHKITKRGQNVTFRCDPISEHNRLYWYRQTLGQGPEFLTYFQNEAQLEKSRLLSDRFSAERPKGSFSTLEIQRTEQGDSAMYLCASMGGVQETQYFGPGTRLLVL.

The V gene is TRBV5-6, the J gene TRBJ1-1; 8 bases agree with TRBD1. CDR1 is SGHDT, CDR2 YYEEEE, per germline. The length of the CDR3 is 14 residues. Trimming cost V 3 bases and J 7 bases; bases outside gene matches: 8. The CDR3: CASSSAGGLDEAFF. For the CDR3, the DNA is TGTGCCAGCAGCTCCGCAGGGGGCCTGGATGAAGCTTTCTTT.